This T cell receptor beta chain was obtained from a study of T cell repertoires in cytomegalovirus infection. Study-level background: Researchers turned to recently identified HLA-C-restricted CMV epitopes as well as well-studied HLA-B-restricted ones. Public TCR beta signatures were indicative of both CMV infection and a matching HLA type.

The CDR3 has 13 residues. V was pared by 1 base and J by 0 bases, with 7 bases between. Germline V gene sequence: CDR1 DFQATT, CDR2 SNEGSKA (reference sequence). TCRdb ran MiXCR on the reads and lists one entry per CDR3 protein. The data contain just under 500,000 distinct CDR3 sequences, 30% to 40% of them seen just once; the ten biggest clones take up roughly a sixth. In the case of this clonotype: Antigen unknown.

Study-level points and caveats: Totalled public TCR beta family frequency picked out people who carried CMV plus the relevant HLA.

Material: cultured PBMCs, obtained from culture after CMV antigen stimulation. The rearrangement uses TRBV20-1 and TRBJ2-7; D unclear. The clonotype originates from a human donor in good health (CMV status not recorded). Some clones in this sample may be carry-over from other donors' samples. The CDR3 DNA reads TGCAGTGCTAGAGGGCCTAGCTCCTACGAGCAGTACGTC. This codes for CSARGPSSYEQYV.